Included here is one T cell receptor (beta chain) sequence, with context. As yet, its antigen is unknown. These data come from a study of T-cell reconstitution after alpha-beta-depleted transplantation in children. The germline CDR1 and CDR2 sequences are ENHRY and SYGVKD. Trimming removed 4 bases from V and 2 bases from J, with 15 bases in between. The CDR3 is 16 residues long. Whole-study results and caveats: When one year had passed after transplant, most T-cell counts and diversity came from newly produced T cells. As was reported, about two months after transplant, alpha-beta T cells came from several hundred expanded graft clones.

Molecular barcoding with unique molecular identifiers was used for the TCRbeta library. Each CDR3 protein gets one entry after TCRdb re-called the PCR reads with MiXCR. This repertoire shows 750,000 to 950,000 distinct CDR3 sequences, approximately 15% found once; its top ten account for approximately 5%. This chain joins TRBV10-3 and TRBJ2-1, with D hard to call. This TCR was recovered from a male patient between 5 and 17 years old who had a stem cell transplant for acute lymphoblastic leukemia, so the T cells may come from the graft donor. The specimen comprised PBMCs, mostly from graft donor cells, sampled 360 days after TCRalphabeta/CD19-depleted stem cell transplant. CDR3 nucleotide sequence: TGTGCCATCAGTGTTCGAGACCCGTGGACCTACAATGAGCAGTTCTTC. Protein: CAISVRDPWTYNEQFF.